The 8 T cell receptor beta chains reported below all come from one sample, sequenced in a study of shared clonotypes between healthy human individuals (dated by TCRdb to the early 2020s). Library preparation used the immunoSEQ multiplex PCR assay. Imported from immuneACCESS, the table was reduced by TCRdb to in-frame sequences with V and J called. These copies leave out some clones; in studies compared against another copy, an unresolved V gene accounts for under half, and the cause of the remainder is not known. The sample table shows 950,000 to 1,100,000 clones, and under 80% are seen once. Clones ranked in the top ten supply nearly 1.5% of the sample. The sequencing input was memory CD4+ T cells sorted from blood. The sample's cell subset or site label, in plain terms: CD45RA-negative fraction. The receptors stem from a young man in good health.

The CDR3 nucleotides are TGTGCCAGCAGCCAGCAGGGTCTCGTCACAGATACGCAGTATTTT. This translates into CASSQQGLVTDTQYF. This chain links TRBV7-3 with TRBJ2-3, with D tentatively TRBD1 (5 bases). Germline CDR1 SGHTA, CDR2 FQGTGA. CDR3 length: 15 residues. V was shortened by 5 bases and J by 2 bases, with 14 bases between the two germline ends.

The chain joins TRBV7-2 to TRBJ1-5; 12 bases are a match to TRBD1. The CDR3 contains 16 residues. Germline V gene data show CDR1 as SGHTA and CDR2 as FQGNSA. V gave up 3 bases and J gave up 6 bases; unmatched junction bases: 6. DNA of the CDR3: TGTGCCAGCAGCTTCGGCGGGACAGGGGGCAGTCAGCCCCAGCATTTT. Translating gives CASSFGGTGGSQPQHF.

Worth noting for this clone: The sample has other DNA sequences that encode this CDR3 too. J is TRBJ2-3 and V is TRBV9; D call uncertain. The V gene lost 0 bases and the J gene lost 6 bases, with 8 bases spanning the gap. The CDR3 loop spans 13 amino acids. The germline gives CDR1 SGDLS, CDR2 YYNGEE. CDR3 region: CASSVDGRDTQYF. DNA for the CDR3: TGTGCCAGCAGCGTAGATGGGCGGGATACGCAGTATTTT.

V gene TRBV6-1 combines with J gene TRBJ2-7; TRBD1 matches 10 bases. The CDR3 has 12 amino acids. V shed 4 bases, J shed 7 bases, and the junction held 1 base outside the gene matches. Germline CDR1 is MNHNS and CDR2 is SASEGT. CDR3 nucleotide sequence: TGTGCCAGCAGTGGGACAGGGGGTGAGCAGTACTTC. This translates into CASSGTGGEQYF.

CDR3 residues: CASSPNGGASEQFF. The CDR3 DNA reads as TGTGCCAGCTCACCAAACGGGGGGGCGAGCGAGCAGTTCTTC. The rearrangement links TRBV18 to TRBJ2-1, with 8 bases fitting TRBD2. The V gene's germline CDR1 is KGHSH and CDR2 LQKENI. V gave up 2 bases and J gave up 10 bases; unmatched junction bases: 7. This CDR3 is built from 14 residues.

The V gene is TRBV5-6, the J gene TRBJ2-3; D gene unclear. V was cut by 1 base and J by 2 bases, with 14 bases left in between. Germline V gene sequence: CDR1 SGHDT, CDR2 YYEEEE. This CDR3 is 16 amino acids long. CDR3 bases: TGTGCCAGCAGCTTGTCCCCGGGTCGGACCACAGATACGCAGTATTTT. Residues: CASSLSPGRTTDTQYF.

J is TRBJ1-1 and V is TRBV10-2, with TRBD1 as a possible D gene (5 bases). The CDR3 contains 14 residues. With 6 bases removed from V and 5 bases from J, the gap between germline ends came to 16 bases. The germline V gene encodes CDR1 WSHSY and CDR2 SAAADI. In nucleotides, the CDR3 is TGCGCCAGCAGGAGAGACAGCCTGGGAACTGAAGCTTTCTTT. This sequence encodes CASRRDSLGTEAFF.

V is TRBV10-2 and J is TRBJ2-1; TRBD2 is a possible D gene (5 bases). Trimming cost V 2 bases and J 4 bases, with 12 bases left between them. Germline-derived CDR1 and CDR2 are WSHSY and SAAADI. The CDR3 covers 15 residues. CDR3 sequence: CASSEGSRGYNEQFF. The DNA for the CDR3 is TGCGCCAGCAGTGAGGGCTCGCGAGGGTACAATGAGCAGTTCTTC.